A selection of T cell receptor beta chains follows, all from one sample in a study of blood T cell repertoires in COVID-19. Using immunoSEQ multiplex PCR, the repertoire was profiled, and TCRdb retains in-frame clones only, with some absent. The repertoire consists of 50,000 to 70,000 clones, with roughly two thirds occurring once and the leading ten covering approximately 50%. Sequenced: PBMCs or T cells enriched from blood (not recorded which). The receptors were gathered from a woman between 55 and 75 years old who had been exposed to COVID-19. CDR3s include the opening cysteine and the closing phenylalanine or tryptophan. Each record gives: V gene, clone size, J gene, D gene, CDR3 DNA, CDR3 protein. D genes are given only for firm matches. The size field is filled for only some rows; it gives once, few, many or a size class.

>TRBV2|-|TRBJ1-2|TRBD1
TGTGCCAGCCGACAGGGTATGGACTATGGCTACACCTTC
CASRQGMDYGYTF
>TRBV5-1|-|TRBJ2-5|TRBD1
TGCGCCAGCAGCTTGGCCAGGGGGCGGGAGACCCAGTACTTC
CASSLARGRETQYF
>TRBV4-1|-|TRBJ2-1|TRBD2
TGCGCCAGCAGCCAAGAACTGGCGGGAGGGCCGTCGAGGAATGAGCAGTTCTTC
CASSQELAGGPSRNEQFF
>TRBV2|-|TRBJ1-2|-
TGTGCCAGCAATAGGCCAGCGGGCTACACCTTC
CASNRPAGYTF
>TRBV19|-|TRBJ1-4|-
TGTGCCAGTAGTAACCAGGGATCAGGGCGTGAAAAACTGTTTTTT
CASSNQGSGREKLFF
>TRBV12-3/TRBV12-4|few|TRBJ1-5|-
TGTGCCAGCAGTTTTAACGGGGTCCAGCCCCAGCATTTT
CASSFNGVQPQHF
>TRBV2|-|TRBJ2-3|TRBD2
TGTGCCAGCAGTGATTGGGCGGGAGCTTCAGATACGCAGTATTTT
CASSDWAGASDTQYF
>TRBV6-4|-|TRBJ2-1|-
TGTGCCAGCAGTGACTCGAACTCCGTCAATGAGCAGTTCTTC
CASSDSNSVNEQFF
>TRBV9|-|TRBJ2-1|-
TGTGCCAGCAGCGAAACCGGGTTCTACAATGAGCAGTTCTTC
CASSETGFYNEQFF
>TRBV11-1|-|TRBJ2-1|TRBD1
TGTGCCAGCAGCTCTCCCAGGGGGCTAGTAGAAAATGAGCAGTTCTTC
CASSSPRGLVENEQFF
>TRBV5-1|-|TRBJ1-4|-
TGCGCCAGCAGCTTGGATACAGCCCGCAATGAAAAACTGTTTTTT
CASSLDTARNEKLFF
>TRBV7-2|once|TRBJ1-3|-
TGTGCCAGCAGCTCAGGGGCCAACACCATATATTTT
CASSSGANTIYF
>TRBV5-1|-|TRBJ2-1|TRBD1
TGCGCCAGCAGCATAGACAGGGGTTATAGTAATGAGCAGTTCTTC
CASSIDRGYSNEQFF
>TRBV30|-|TRBJ2-3|-
TGTGCCTGGGCTAGGGGGAACACAGATACGCAGTATTTT
CAWARGNTDTQYF
>TRBV15|-|TRBJ2-1|-
TGTGCCACCAGCAGAGTTGGAGGGCCCTACAATGAGCAGTTCTTC
CATSRVGGPYNEQFF
>TRBV9|-|TRBJ2-1|TRBD2
TGTGCCAGCAGCGTAGCGGGAGGGGTGAATGAGCAGTTCTTC
CASSVAGGVNEQFF
>TRBV7-2|-|TRBJ2-7|TRBD1
TGTGCCAGCACCTTAACAAGGGACAGGGTCCGCGAGCAGTACTTC
CASTLTRDRVREQYF
>TRBV11-2|-|TRBJ2-2|TRBD2
TGTGCCAGCAGCTTAGCCGGGACTACCTCCGGGGAGCTGTTTTTT
CASSLAGTTSGELFF
>TRBV5-8|-|TRBJ1-5|-
TGTGCCAGCAGCTTGGGCATAGGCAATCAGCCCCAGCATTTT
CASSLGIGNQPQHF
>TRBV23-1|few|TRBJ1-5|TRBD1
TGCGCCAGCAGTCAATCATTCCCCGGGACAGGGGACGACCAGCCCCAGCATTTT
CASSQSFPGTGDDQPQHF
>TRBV30|-|TRBJ2-7|TRBD2
TGTGCCTGGAGTTACGTGGGACTAGCGGGAGTGGAGCAGTACTTC
CAWSYVGLAGVEQYF
>TRBV28|-|TRBJ1-5|-
TGTGCCAGCGACAGTCTAAATCAGCCCCAGCATTTT
CASDSLNQPQHF
>TRBV19|-|TRBJ1-5|-
TGTGCCAGTAGTATACCCTATCAGCCCCAGCATTTT
CASSIPYQPQHF
>TRBV7-2|-|TRBJ1-2|TRBD1
TGTGCCAGCAGACTACAGTCGGGGCCGGGACAGGGGGGTGGCTACACCTTC
CASRLQSGPGQGGGYTF
>TRBV7-2|few|TRBJ2-2|TRBD2
TGTGCCAGCAGCTTAAGGCGGGGGTCAGACGGGGAGCTGTTTTTT
CASSLRRGSDGELFF
>TRBV7-3|-|TRBJ2-2|TRBD2
TGTGCCAGCAGCTTATCTAGCGGGTACACCGGGGAGCTGTTTTTT
CASSLSSGYTGELFF
>TRBV30|-|TRBJ1-5|-
TGTGCCTGGAGTGTAGGGGGAGTAGGCAATCAGCCCCAGCATTTT
CAWSVGGVGNQPQHF
>TRBV24-1|-|TRBJ2-7|-
TGTGCCACCAGTGATGCCGACAGGTACCCCTACGAGCAGTACTTC
CATSDADRYPYEQYF
>TRBV28|-|TRBJ1-4|TRBD1
TGTGCCAGCAGAAGACAGGGATCACATGAAAAACTGTTTTTT
CASRRQGSHEKLFF
>TRBV19|-|TRBJ1-1|TRBD1
TGTGCCAGTAGATTGGGAGGACAGGGGACTGAAGCTTTCTTT
CASRLGGQGTEAFF
>TRBV2|-|TRBJ2-2|TRBD1
TGTGCCAGCAGTCCGGGACAGGGGGCCGGGGAGCTGTTTTTT
CASSPGQGAGELFF
>TRBV30|-|TRBJ2-2|-
TGTGCCTGGACCAGGCAGGGGGGCACCGGGGAGCTGTTTTTT
CAWTRQGGTGELFF
>TRBV20-1|few|TRBJ2-1|TRBD2
TGCAGTGCCACGGGACTAGGTGGGCAGTTCTTC
CSATGLGGQFF
>TRBV28|-|TRBJ1-5|TRBD1
TGTGCCAGCAGTGTGACAGGGATTAGCAATCAGCCCCAGCATTTT
CASSVTGISNQPQHF
>TRBV7-3|few|TRBJ2-1|TRBD2
TGTGCCAGCAGCCCCCTAGCGGGGGGGCCTTTTGAGCAGTTCTTC
CASSPLAGGPFEQFF
>TRBV11-2|-|TRBJ2-1|TRBD2
TGTGCCAGCAGCGGATTTAGCGGGTACTCCTACAATGAGCAGTTCTTC
CASSGFSGYSYNEQFF
>TRBV9|-|TRBJ2-1|-
TGTGCCAGCAGCGTAGAGGGGGTCTGGCCGCGGAATGAGCAGTTCTTC
CASSVEGVWPRNEQFF
>TRBV9|-|TRBJ1-2|TRBD1
TGTGCCAGCAGCCTTGGGACAGGAAACAACTATGGCTACACCTTC
CASSLGTGNNYGYTF
>TRBV11-2|once|TRBJ1-2|-
TGTGCCAGCAGCTTAGGGCAGATCAACTATGGCTACACCTTC
CASSLGQINYGYTF
>TRBV5-8|-|TRBJ1-1|-
TGTGCCAGCAGCTTAATTTGGGCTAACGGTGAAGCTTTCTTT
CASSLIWANGEAFF
>TRBV5-1|-|TRBJ2-2|-
TGCGCCAGCAGCGTGACTGTTACCGGGGAGCTGTTTTTT
CASSVTVTGELFF
>TRBV11-2|-|TRBJ2-7|-
TGTGCCAGCAGTTCTCTTAACGGGTTCGGCGAGCAGTACTTC
CASSSLNGFGEQYF
>TRBV11-2|once|TRBJ2-2|TRBD1
TGTGCCAGCAGCTCGGGACAGCAGAACACCGGGGAGCTGTTTTTT
CASSSGQQNTGELFF
>TRBV19|-|TRBJ1-5|-
TGTGCCAGTAGTACAGGGGCGGCAGGTCAGCCCCAGCATTTT
CASSTGAAGQPQHF
>TRBV2|-|TRBJ2-2|-
TGTGCCAGCAGTGAAACGGGAATGGGCACCGGGGAGCTGTTTTTT
CASSETGMGTGELFF
>TRBV5-1|-|TRBJ2-1|-
TGCGCCAGCAGTACAACAGGCCCCTCCTACAATGAGCAGTTCTTC
CASSTTGPSYNEQFF
>TRBV24-1|few|TRBJ1-2|-
TGTGCCACCAGTGGTCCGACAGTAACCTATGGCTACACCTTC
CATSGPTVTYGYTF
>TRBV7-8|few|TRBJ1-4|-
TGTGCCAGCAGCTTAACAGCCGACCGTGAAAAACTGTTTTTT
CASSLTADREKLFF
>TRBV18|once|TRBJ1-6|-
TGTGCCAGCTCACCGAAGAGCTCCTATAATTCACCCCTCCACTTT
CASSPKSSYNSPLHF
>TRBV30|-|TRBJ2-3|-
TGTGCCTGGAGTGTAGAGGCTCACGAGTGGACAGATACGCAGTATTTT
CAWSVEAHEWTDTQYF
>TRBV7-8|few|TRBJ1-4|TRBD1
TGTGCCAGCAGCCGGACAGGGAACGCGGAAAAACTGTTTTTT
CASSRTGNAEKLFF
>TRBV10-3|-|TRBJ2-2|TRBD2
TGTGCCATCAGTGACGACTTTGAGCGGGGGGCAACTACCGGGGAGCTGTTTTTT
CAISDDFERGATTGELFF
>TRBV15|-|TRBJ2-5|-
TGTGCCACCAGCAGATCTAGGAGCCAAGAGACCCAGTACTTC
CATSRSRSQETQYF
>TRBV30|-|TRBJ1-6|TRBD1
TGTGCCTCGTCCCGGGACAGGGCCAGCTCCTATAATTCACCCCTCCACTTT
CASSRDRASSYNSPLHF